Shown below are 25 T cell receptor beta chains from a single sample sequenced in a study of cytomegalovirus exposure and HLA in healthy donors. Primers: 60 Vbeta forward and 13 Jbeta reverse. Repertoires were generated with immunoSEQ multiplex PCR, while TCRdb's copy carries only in-frame clones and drops some. This table has 150,000 or so clones, roughly 84% appearing once. The sample was PBMCs. Every receptor here comes from a young man in good health and CMV-seronegative.

The chain combines TRBV2 with TRBJ2-5; perhaps TRBD1 as D (6 bases). TRBJ2-7 explains the end of the DNA better; the J call may be wrong. CDR1 and CDR2 from the germline V gene are SNHLY and FYNNEI. This CDR3 is 12 amino acids long. This CDR3 reads CASREDSYEQYF. The CDR3 nucleotides read TGTGCCAGCAGAGAGGACAGCTACGAGCAGTACTTC.

The chain uses TRBV2 and TRBJ1-1, with D unresolved. V lost 3 bases, J lost 7 bases, and 12 bases lay in between. The length of the CDR3 is 13 residues. Germline V lookup: CDR1 SNHLY, CDR2 FYNNEI. This chain's CDR3 is CASSDSRQGEAFF. DNA for the CDR3: TGTGCCAGCAGTGATAGTAGACAAGGTGAAGCTTTCTTT.

The genes are TRBV6-1 and TRBJ2-3, with 9 bases matching TRBD2. Germline CDR1 reads MNHNS; CDR2 reads SASEGT. V was clipped by 8 bases and J by 6 bases; unmatched bases: 9. The CDR3 loop spans 14 amino acids. Written as DNA, the CDR3 is TGTGCCAGCTTCGGCGGGGGGGCGGGCGATACGCAGTATTTT. The encoded protein is CASFGGGAGDTQYF.

The J gene is TRBJ1-5, the V gene TRBV18, with 7 bases identical to TRBD1. Trimming removed 4 bases from V and 7 bases from J; junction bases left unmatched: 7. The length of the CDR3 is 14 residues. Germline lookup yields CDR1 KGHSH and CDR2 LQKENI. The CDR3: CASSLTGLMQPQHF. The CDR3 DNA reads as TGTGCCAGCTCACTGACAGGGTTAATGCAGCCCCAGCATTTT.

The V gene is TRBV27, the J gene TRBJ1-1, with 8 bases fitting TRBD1. CDR3 length: 14 amino acids. Looked up from germline, CDR1 is MNHEY and CDR2 is SMNVEV (reference sequence). V was clipped by 6 bases and J by 3 bases; unmatched bases: 6. CDR3 region: CASSPAGGHTEAFF. The CDR3 DNA sequence: TGTGCCAGCAGCCCGGCAGGGGGCCACACTGAAGCTTTCTTT.

The genes are TRBV29-1 and TRBJ2-3; 10 bases map to TRBD2. CDR1 is SQVTM and CDR2 is ANQGSEA in the germline V gene. The V gene end was trimmed by 5 bases and the J gene end by 6 bases; junction bases not matched to a gene: 8. The CDR3 runs 14 residues. The CDR3 DNA is TGCAGCGTTCTTCTAGCGGGGGTTGTGGATACGCAGTATTTT. This encodes CSVLLAGVVDTQYF.

The CDR3 nucleotides read TGTGCCAGCAGACCAACTAGCGGGAGGGCCTCCGGGGAGCTGTTTTTT. Translation: CASRPTSGRASGELFF. V usage is TRBV5-8 and J usage is TRBJ2-2, with 13 bases that match TRBD2. There are 16 residues in the CDR3. Trimming at V came to 5 bases and at J to 6 bases, leaving 7 bases not matched to a gene. The V gene's germline CDR1 is SGHTS and CDR2 YDEGEE.

This rearrangement joins TRBV7-2 to TRBJ2-6; 8 bases agree with TRBD1. Germline assignment: CDR1 SGHTA and CDR2 FQGNSA. J was trimmed by 3 bases and V by 7 bases; bases with no gene match: 5. There are 15 residues in the CDR3. In DNA, the CDR3 is TGTGCCAGCAACCAGGGGGCCCTTGGGGCCAACGTCCTGACTTTC. The encoded protein is CASNQGALGANVLTF.

The V and J genes are TRBV6-1 and TRBJ2-4, with no clear D. There are 15 residues in the CDR3. Germline V gene sequence: CDR1 MNHNS, CDR2 SASEGT. Trimming shortened V by 7 bases and J by 1 base, and 14 bases separated the two germline ends. CDR3 amino acids: CASTETATAKNIQYF. In DNA, the CDR3 is TGTGCCAGCACCGAGACTGCCACGGCCAAAAACATTCAGTACTTC.

This clone was seen once. The chain joins TRBV14 to TRBJ1-4, with 7 bases aligning to TRBD1. CDR3 length equals 15 residues. With 4 bases clipped from V and 3 bases from J, the junction kept 5 bases outside the gene matches. The germline V gene has CDR1 SGHDN and CDR2 FVKESK. Written as DNA, the CDR3 is TGTGCCAGCAGCCGCCGACAGGGCGCTAATGAAAAACTGTTTTTT. As protein: CASSRRQGANEKLFF.

The gene calls are TRBV7-6 and TRBJ1-2, with D possibly matching TRBD1 (5 bases). Trimming left V 2 bases short and J 4 bases short, with 17 bases between. This CDR3 comprises 16 residues. Germline CDR1 SGHVS, CDR2 FNYEAQ. The CDR3 DNA follows: TGTGCCAGCAGCTTATCGGGTCATGGGACTACCTATGGCTACACCTTC. It specifies CASSLSGHGTTYGYTF.

The chain has TRBV28 and TRBJ1-2; tentative D call: TRBD1 (6 bases). The V gene lost 6 bases and the J gene lost 5 bases, with 10 bases spanning the gap. The germline V gene encodes CDR1 MDHEN and CDR2 SYDVKM. The CDR3 sequence is 12 residues long. CDR3 DNA sequence: TGTGCCAGCAGGACAGGAACATATGGCTACACCTTC. Translated: CASRTGTYGYTF.

This chain connects TRBV7-6 to TRBJ1-5; TRBD1 aligns across 7 bases. This CDR3 comprises 16 residues. V was clipped by 5 bases and J by 2 bases; unmatched bases: 9. Germline V gene data show CDR1 as SGHVS and CDR2 as FNYEAQ. CDR3 in DNA: TGTGCCAGCAGCCCCTGGGACGACAGGGGCAATCAGCCCCAGCATTTT. Translating gives CASSPWDDRGNQPQHF.

J is TRBJ2-3 and V is TRBV6-6, with TRBD2 as a possible D gene (6 bases). Germline CDR1 MNHNY, CDR2 SVGAGI (reference sequence). This CDR3 has 14 amino acids. Trimming took 6 bases from V and 3 from J, leaving 13 bases between them. This CDR3 reads CASRQGLVTDTQYF. In nucleotides, the CDR3 is TGTGCCAGCAGGCAGGGACTCGTAACAGATACGCAGTATTTT.

This clone was observed once. V usage is TRBV11-3 and J usage is TRBJ1-1, with D possibly being TRBD1 (5 bases). Trimming took off 0 bases at V and 1 base at J, with 9 bases between the two ends. Germline CDR1 SGHNT, CDR2 YENEEA. This CDR3 region has 15 residues. The CDR3 DNA reads TGTGCCAGCAGCTTAGAGGGGCAGAGGAACACTGAAGCTTTCTTT. It encodes CASSLEGQRNTEAFF.

J is TRBJ1-2 and V is TRBV19, with D unclear. The V and J ends lost 3 bases and 7 bases respectively, with 9 bases between them. This CDR3 has 12 residues. Germline V CDR1 and CDR2: LNHDA, SQIVND (reference sequence). CDR3 DNA: TGTGCCAGTAGTATGACATCGGCTGGCTACACCTTC. This gives the protein CASSMTSAGYTF.

About this clone: Other nucleotide sequences in the sample specify the same CDR3. V usage is TRBV7-2 and J usage is TRBJ2-1; 9 bases are a match to TRBD1. J was trimmed by 1 base and V by 5 bases; bases with no gene match: 3. Germline V gives CDR1 SGHTA, CDR2 FQGNSA. This CDR3 spans 15 amino acids. CDR3 region: CASSLDRGSYNEQFF. For the CDR3, the DNA is TGTGCCAGCAGCCTAGACAGGGGGTCCTACAATGAGCAGTTCTTC.

The rearrangement links TRBV5-6 to TRBJ2-1, with 8 bases identical to TRBD2. The CDR3 extends over 12 amino acids. V gave up 2 bases and J gave up 9 bases; unmatched junction bases: 1. Germline assignment: CDR1 SGHDT and CDR2 YYEEEE. The chain's CDR3 is CASSFGGVEQFF. In DNA, the CDR3 is TGTGCCAGCAGCTTCGGGGGGGTTGAGCAGTTCTTC. Supplemented by reference TRBV5-6 and TRBJ2-1, the full variable domain reads DAGVTQSPTHLIKTRGQQVTLRCSPKSGHDTVSWYQQALGQGPQFIFQYYEEEERQRGNFPDRFSGHQFPNYSSELNVNALLLGDSALYLCASSFGGVEQFFGPGTRLTVL.

This rearrangement joins TRBV6-1 to TRBJ2-3; TRBD1 matches 7 bases. Germline CDR1 MNHNS, CDR2 SASEGT. This CDR3 comprises 19 residues. Trimming removed 2 bases from V and 0 bases from J; junction bases left unmatched: 14. CDR3 DNA: TGTGCCAGCAGTGAAACGGGGTGGGGCCGGGACAGTAGCACAGATACGCAGTATTTT. This codes for CASSETGWGRDSSTDTQYF.

The chain is built from TRBV10-3 and TRBJ1-1; TRBD1 matches at 9 bases. V was clipped by 7 bases and J by 8 bases; unmatched bases: 8. The CDR3 is 13 residues long. Germline CDR1 reads ENHRY; CDR2 reads SYGVKD. The chain's CDR3 is CAITAGQGMEAFF. In DNA, the CDR3 is TGTGCCATCACCGCCGGACAGGGGATGGAAGCTTTCTTT.

The chain joins TRBV12-5 to TRBJ2-2, with 7 positions matching TRBD1. The CDR3 contains 17 residues. Germline V lookup: CDR1 LGHNT, CDR2 FRNRAP. V gave up 6 bases and J gave up 11 bases; unmatched junction bases: 21. The CDR3 sequence is CASGPRQGGFGRRELFF. CDR3 nucleotides: TGTGCTAGTGGCCCCCGACAGGGTGGGTTCGGACGGAGAGAGCTGTTTTTT.

The chain joins TRBV4-2 to TRBJ1-1, with D possibly matching TRBD1 (5 bases). V was cut by 0 bases and J by 2 bases, with 13 bases left in between. The CDR3 is 16 amino acids. Germline CDR1 is LGHNA and CDR2 is YNFKEQ. In DNA form, the CDR3 reads TGTGCCAGCAGCCAAGATTTGGGGGGGGATAACACTGAAGCTTTCTTT. Residues: CASSQDLGGDNTEAFF.

This chain links TRBV19 with TRBJ2-7; TRBD2 agrees at 9 bases. Germline-derived CDR1 and CDR2 are LNHDA and SQIVND (reference sequence). This CDR3 comprises 15 residues. Unmatched junction bases numbered 6, after V lost 3 bases and J lost 3 bases. The CDR3 coding sequence is TGTGCCAGTAGTATGGCGGGAGGGCCCAGCTACGAGCAGTACTTC. It codes for CASSMAGGPSYEQYF. Using reference TRBV19 and TRBJ2-7 for the parts outside the CDR3, the full variable domain is DGGITQSPKYLFRKEGQNVTLSCEQNLNHDAMYWYRQDPGQGLRLIYYSQIVNDFQKGDIAEGYSVSREKKESFPLTVTSAQKNPTAFYLCASSMAGGPSYEQYFGPGTRLTVT.

The rearrangement links TRBV5-4 to TRBJ1-2; TRBD1 matches at 8 bases. Germline V gives CDR1 SGHNT, CDR2 YYREEE (reference sequence). V lost 0 bases to trimming and J lost 6 bases; unmatched junction nucleotides: 10. The CDR3 is made up of 16 amino acids. DNA for the CDR3: TGTGCCAGCAGCTTGGGTTTAACAGGGGGTACGGATGGCTACACCTTC. Protein: CASSLGLTGGTDGYTF.

The V and J genes are TRBV9 and TRBJ2-2, with 15 bases matching TRBD2. The V and J ends lost 3 bases and 1 base, in that order; junction bases with no gene match: 10. Germline values: CDR1 SGDLS, CDR2 YYNGEE. This CDR3 is 20 amino acids long. Here the CDR3 reads CASSAISGTSGRKNTGELFF. CDR3 in DNA: TGTGCCAGCAGCGCAATTTCCGGGACTAGCGGGAGGAAGAACACCGGGGAGCTGTTTTTT. Combining the CDR3 with reference TRBV9 and TRBJ2-2 gives the whole variable domain DSGVTQTPKHLITATGQRVTLRCSPRSGDLSVYWYQQSLDQGLQFLIQYYNGEERAKGNILERFSAQQFPDLHSELNLSSLELGDSALYFCASSAISGTSGRKNTGELFFGEGSRLTVL.